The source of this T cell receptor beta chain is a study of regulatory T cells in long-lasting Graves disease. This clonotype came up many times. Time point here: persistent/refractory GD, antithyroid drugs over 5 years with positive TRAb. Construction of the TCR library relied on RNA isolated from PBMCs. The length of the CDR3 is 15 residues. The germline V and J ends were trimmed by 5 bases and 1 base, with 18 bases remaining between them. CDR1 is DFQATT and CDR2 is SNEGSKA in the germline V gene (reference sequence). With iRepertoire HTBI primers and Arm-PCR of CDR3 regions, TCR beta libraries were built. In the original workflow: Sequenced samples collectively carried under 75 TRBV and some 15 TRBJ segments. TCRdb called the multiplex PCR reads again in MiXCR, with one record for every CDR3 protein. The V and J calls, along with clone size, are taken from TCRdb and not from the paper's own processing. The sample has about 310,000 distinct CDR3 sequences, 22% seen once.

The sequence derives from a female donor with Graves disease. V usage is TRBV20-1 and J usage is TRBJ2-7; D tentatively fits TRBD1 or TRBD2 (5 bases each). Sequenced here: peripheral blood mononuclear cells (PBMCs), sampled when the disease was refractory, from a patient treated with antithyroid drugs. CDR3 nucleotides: TGCAGTGCTCTAGGACCGGGACGGCCATCCTACGAGCAGTACTTC. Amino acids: CSALGPGRPSYEQYF.